This record covers a single TCR beta chain. Its antigen remains unidentified. Clones were read by immunoSEQ multiplex PCR, and TCRdb kept only the in-frame ones, dropping some. The sample includes about 59,000 clones, roughly 80% seen only once; the top ten take 3.8%. With 1 base removed from V and 2 bases from J, the gap between germline ends came to 18 bases. Germline assignment: CDR1 SGHRS and CDR2 YFSETQ. The length of the CDR3 is 17 residues. The time point is: week 47, end of study. Topical imiquimod was applied with each vaccine dose, which held 300 ug of mutant IDH1 20-mer peptide. The entry originates in a study of a mutant IDH1 vaccine in newly diagnosed glioma. For the study at large: Former treatment meant radiotherapy, temozolomide, or both; the majority had gotten both.

Sequencing used PBMCs, obtained from a glioma patient whose treatment included an IDH1 peptide vaccine. This sequence was found in a man aged 25-45 years with glioma. The rearrangement uses TRBV5-1 and TRBJ1-2; D unclear. The CDR3 reads CASSLMTFGNTNYGYTF. DNA of the CDR3: TGCGCCAGCAGCTTGATGACATTTGGAAACACAAACTATGGCTACACCTTC.